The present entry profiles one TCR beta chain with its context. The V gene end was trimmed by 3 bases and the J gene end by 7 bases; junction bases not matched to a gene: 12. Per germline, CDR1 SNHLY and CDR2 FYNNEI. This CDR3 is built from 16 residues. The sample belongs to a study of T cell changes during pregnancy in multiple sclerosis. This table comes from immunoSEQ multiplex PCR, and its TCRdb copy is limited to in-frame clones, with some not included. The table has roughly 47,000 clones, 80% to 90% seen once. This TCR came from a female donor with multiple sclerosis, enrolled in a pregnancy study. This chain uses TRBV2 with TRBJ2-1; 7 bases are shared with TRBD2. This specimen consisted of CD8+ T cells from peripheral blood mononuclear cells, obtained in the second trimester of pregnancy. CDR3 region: CASSDLGEGNVNEQFF. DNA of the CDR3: TGTGCCAGCAGTGATCTCGGGGAGGGAAATGTGAATGAGCAGTTCTTC.